Below, 30 T cell receptor beta chains from the same sample are listed, as sequenced in a study of T cell changes during pregnancy in multiple sclerosis. Assay: immunoSEQ multiplex PCR; the TCRdb copy retains only in-frame clones and omits some. This table holds approximately 70,000 clones, roughly 92% found once. The sequencing here drew on peripheral blood, taken in the second trimester of pregnancy. The origin of the receptors is a female donor with multiple sclerosis, enrolled in a pregnancy study.

This clone was seen a single time. This chain connects TRBV13 to TRBJ2-1, with 11 bases lining up with TRBD2. Trimming removed 8 bases from V and 4 bases from J; junction bases left unmatched: 7. The CDR3 is 15 residues long. Germline loops: CDR1 PRHDT, CDR2 FYEKMQ (reference sequence). CDR3 nucleotide sequence: TGTGCCAGCTACTCCGGGACTAGCGGTTACAATGAGCAGTTCTTC. This translates into CASYSGTSGYNEQFF.

The count of this clone is one. V and J are TRBV7-9 and TRBJ2-2, with 9 bases identical to TRBD1. The J segment lost 2 bases and the V segment lost 4 bases, leaving 5 bases of the junction unmatched. The CDR3 is 16 residues long. CDR1 and CDR2 (germline): SEHNR, FQNEAQ (reference sequence). CDR3 sequence: CASSSRTGANTGELFF. DNA of the CDR3: TGTGCCAGCAGCTCAAGGACAGGGGCCAACACCGGGGAGCTGTTTTTT.

The chain joins TRBV5-1 to TRBJ2-5; 8 bases align to TRBD2. Germline values: CDR1 SGHRS, CDR2 YFSETQ. The CDR3 has 14 residues. The V and J ends lost 7 bases and 5 bases, in that order; junction bases with no gene match: 10. The CDR3, as DNA: TGCGCCAGCGGCGCCGGGGGGGGGTTCGAGACCCAGTACTTC. It is translated as CASGAGGGFETQYF.

The J gene is TRBJ2-2, the V gene TRBV6-4, with 10 bases lining up with TRBD2. The CDR3 is made up of 15 amino acids. Trimming removed 8 bases from V and 4 bases from J; junction bases left unmatched: 7. Germline V lookup: CDR1 MRHNA, CDR2 SNTAGT. CDR3 protein: CASSSSGGSTGELFF. CDR3 bases: TGTGCCAGCTCTTCTAGCGGGGGAAGCACCGGGGAGCTGTTTTTT.

This clone was detected only a few times. The V and J genes are TRBV4-2 and TRBJ1-5; a possible D gene is TRBD1 (6 bases). Looked up from germline, CDR1 is LGHNA and CDR2 is YNFKEQ. The CDR3 is 17 residues long. The ends were cut back, 0 bases at V and 5 bases at J, with 17 bases in the middle. The DNA for the CDR3 is TGTGCCAGCAGCCAAGATAAGGGACAAGGAATCCATCAGCCCCAGCATTTT. It codes for CASSQDKGQGIHQPQHF.

V usage is TRBV30 and J usage is TRBJ1-6; D is uncertain. Germline V CDR1 and CDR2: GTSNPN, SVGIG (reference sequence). V was pared by 2 bases and J by 0 bases, with 8 bases between. This CDR3 has 15 amino acids. This chain's CDR3 is CAWSSGSSYNSPLHF. CDR3 DNA: TGTGCCTGGAGTTCGGGGAGCTCCTATAATTCACCCCTCCACTTT.

The chain joins TRBV19 to TRBJ2-4, with D perhaps TRBD2 (6 bases). Trimming left V 3 bases short and J 2 bases short, with 20 bases between. The CDR3 is 18 residues long. Germline CDR1 and CDR2: LNHDA and SQIVND (reference sequence). The CDR3 sequence: CASSIGWRRGVTKNIQYF. CDR3 bases: TGTGCCAGTAGTATCGGCTGGCGGCGGGGTGTCACCAAAAACATTCAGTACTTC.

This chain joins TRBV5-1 and TRBJ1-1; tentative D call: TRBD1 (6 bases). Germline V gene sequence: CDR1 SGHRS, CDR2 YFSETQ. Trimming pared 0 bases from V and 4 bases from J, leaving 13 bases between. This CDR3 is 15 amino acids long. The CDR3 sequence is CASSLGQVHRTEAFF. CDR3 DNA: TGCGCCAGCAGCTTGGGACAGGTTCATCGCACTGAAGCTTTCTTT.

The CDR3 here is CASSQRTSGLYNEQFF. The CDR3 region has the DNA TGTGCCAGCAGCCAGAGGACTAGCGGGCTCTACAATGAGCAGTTCTTC. The rearrangement links TRBV2 to TRBJ2-1; 11 bases align to TRBD2. CDR3 size: 16 residues. Germline CDR1 and CDR2: SNHLY and FYNNEI. J was trimmed by 3 bases and V by 6 bases; bases with no gene match: 7.

The rearrangement uses TRBV11-3 and TRBJ2-3, with TRBD2 matching over 8 bases. CDR3 length equals 14 residues. With 2 bases clipped from V and 4 bases from J, the junction kept 2 bases outside the gene matches. Germline V lookup: CDR1 SGHNT, CDR2 YENEEA. Here the CDR3 reads CASSLSGGADTQYF. The DNA for the CDR3 is TGTGCCAGCAGCTTATCGGGGGGGGCAGATACGCAGTATTTT.

The chain has TRBV19 and TRBJ2-1; tentatively, D is TRBD1 (6 bases). V shed 5 bases and J shed 12 bases, with 23 bases lying between them. The CDR3 extends over 15 amino acids. Germline CDR1 and CDR2: LNHDA and SQIVND (reference sequence). CDR3 nucleotides: TGTGCCAGTAGTCCCACAGGGAGTATACGGGGTGGGCAGTTCTTC. This sequence encodes CASSPTGSIRGGQFF.

The V gene is TRBV13, the J gene TRBJ2-5; TRBD1 agrees at 12 bases. The germline gives CDR1 PRHDT, CDR2 FYEKMQ (reference sequence). V trimming: 9 bases; J trimming: 3 bases; junction bases outside the gene matches: 23. The CDR3 has 20 residues. CDR3: CASSKYNRDRGRRGEETQYF. CDR3 bases: TGTGCCAGTTCGAAATACAACCGGGACAGGGGGCGACGGGGGGAAGAGACCCAGTACTTC.

V is TRBV6-1 and J is TRBJ1-1; no clear D. Trimming removed 2 bases at V and 3 bases at J, with 7 bases between. Germline V gene data show CDR1 as MNHNS and CDR2 as SASEGT. The CDR3 length is 13 residues. This CDR3 reads CASSELGDTEAFF. CDR3 bases: TGTGCCAGCAGTGAACTGGGCGACACTGAAGCTTTCTTT.

The J gene is TRBJ2-3, the V gene TRBV19; D is possibly TRBD2 (6 bases). The CDR3 is 12 residues long. The germline V gene has CDR1 LNHDA and CDR2 SQIVND (reference sequence). V was pared by 9 bases and J by 2 bases, with 9 bases between. CDR3 DNA sequence: TGTGCCAGCGCGGGGTACACAGATACGCAGTATTTT. Translated, it gives CASAGYTDTQYF.

The chain employs TRBV7-2 and TRBJ2-7, with a possible D match to TRBD1 (6 bases). Germline CDR1 SGHTA, CDR2 FQGNSA. This CDR3 contains 15 residues. V was cut by 5 bases and J by 0 bases, with 14 bases left in between. CDR3 sequence: CASSKPGTLSYEQYF. The CDR3 bases are TGTGCCAGCAGCAAGCCCGGGACACTCTCCTACGAGCAGTACTTC.

The genes are TRBV5-6 and TRBJ2-3; TRBD1 might be the D (6 bases). The CDR3 is 15 residues long. Germline assignment: CDR1 SGHDT and CDR2 YYEEEE. V lost 4 bases and J lost 5, with 17 bases in between. The CDR3: CASSPVYRVLDTQYF. The CDR3 DNA sequence: TGTGCCAGCAGCCCCGTTTACAGGGTTTTAGATACGCAGTATTTT.

The chain joins TRBV2 to TRBJ2-1; 7 bases map to TRBD1. Germline lookup yields CDR1 SNHLY and CDR2 FYNNEI. The V segment lost 6 bases and the J segment 4 bases; nucleotides outside the gene matches: 6. The CDR3 totals 14 residues. The CDR3 spells CASRTGTVYNEQFF. The DNA of the CDR3 is TGTGCCAGCAGGACCGGGACAGTGTACAATGAGCAGTTCTTC.

The rearrangement links TRBV28 to TRBJ1-1; TRBD1 aligns across 9 bases. Germline V gene lookup returns CDR1 MDHEN and CDR2 SYDVKM. The CDR3 contains 14 residues. V was clipped by 9 bases and J by 2 bases; unmatched bases: 7. The CDR3, as DNA: TGTGCCAGTGACAGGGGGGGAATCAACACTGAAGCTTTCTTT. Encoded protein: CASDRGGINTEAFF.

This clone was found a few times. The CDR3 coding sequence is TGTGCCAGCAGTTTTGACAGGAGCTATGGCTACACCTTC. This translates into CASSFDRSYGYTF. This chain connects TRBV2 to TRBJ1-2, with D possibly matching TRBD1 (6 bases). The germline CDR1 and CDR2 sequences are SNHLY and FYNNEI. This CDR3 region has 13 residues. Trimming removed 5 bases at V and 4 bases at J, with 11 bases between.

The CDR3 protein is CASSQGGLETQYF. CDR3 coding DNA: TGCGCCAGCAGCCAAGGAGGGCTTGAGACCCAGTACTTC. The chain employs TRBV4-1 and TRBJ2-5; D possibly corresponds to TRBD2 (5 bases). V lost 1 base and J lost 5, with 8 bases in between. CDR1 is MGHRA and CDR2 is YSYEKL in the germline V gene. The CDR3 length is 13 residues.

The genes are TRBV18 and TRBJ2-1; unclear D gene. CDR3 size: 15 residues. Trimming shortened V by 3 bases and J by 0 bases, and 9 bases separated the two germline ends. Germline V CDR1 and CDR2: KGHSH, LQKENI. The CDR3 loop reads CASSPSSRSYNEQFF. The CDR3 DNA sequence: TGTGCCAGCTCACCGAGCTCCCGCTCCTACAATGAGCAGTTCTTC.

The rearrangement links TRBV29-1 to TRBJ2-3; a possible D gene is TRBD2 (5 bases). Trimming pared 4 bases from V and 0 bases from J, leaving 17 bases between. The CDR3 extends over 16 amino acids. Germline V gene lookup returns CDR1 SQVTM and CDR2 ANQGSEA. The CDR3: CSVVGGSSPSTDTQYF. CDR3 nucleotides: TGCAGCGTTGTGGGTGGATCTAGCCCAAGCACAGATACGCAGTATTTT.

This clone was seen once. The chain has TRBV5-6 and TRBJ1-3, with 7 bases aligning to TRBD1. This CDR3 contains 15 residues. Looked up from germline, CDR1 is SGHDT and CDR2 is YYEEEE. Trimming cost V 2 bases and J 1 base; bases outside gene matches: 3. For the CDR3, the DNA is TGTGCCAGCAGCTTCCGGGACAGATCTGGAAACACCATATATTTT. Its translation is CASSFRDRSGNTIYF.

The chain uses TRBV6-5 and TRBJ2-2; TRBD1 aligns across 8 bases. The J segment lost 6 bases and the V segment lost 2 bases, leaving 2 bases of the junction unmatched. CDR1 and CDR2 (germline): MNHEY, SVGAGI. The CDR3 has 14 residues. The CDR3 spells CASSYRRGPGELFF. Here the CDR3 DNA reads TGTGCCAGCAGTTACCGCAGGGGGCCCGGGGAGCTGTTTTTT.

This rearrangement joins TRBV5-4 to TRBJ2-3, with TRBD2 matching over 8 bases. The V segment lost 2 bases and the J segment 2 bases; nucleotides outside the gene matches: 7. CDR3 length: 16 residues. CDR1 and CDR2 from the germline V gene are SGHNT and YYREEE (reference sequence). CDR3 coding DNA: TGTGCCAGCAGCTTACCGGGAGGGCCCGCCACAGATACGCAGTATTTT. It yields the protein CASSLPGGPATDTQYF.

J is TRBJ2-5 and V is TRBV5-1, with TRBD2 identical over 7 bases. Germline V CDR1 and CDR2: SGHRS, YFSETQ. The CDR3 extends over 17 amino acids. The ends lost 4 bases at V and 2 bases at J; junction bases unmatched: 14. The CDR3, as DNA: TGCGCCAGCAGCGAATTTCCACTAGCGCCAGTACAAGAGACCCAGTACTTC. Protein product: CASSEFPLAPVQETQYF.

The gene calls are TRBV27 and TRBJ1-1; 8 bases agree with TRBD1. Losses at the gene ends were 3 bases for V and 5 bases for J; bases not matched to a gene: 11. Germline CDR1 is MNHEY and CDR2 is SMNVEV (reference sequence). This CDR3 region has 16 residues. DNA for the CDR3: TGTGCCAGCAGTTTTGGACAGGGTTGGGTTCTTACTGAAGCTTTCTTT. Protein product: CASSFGQGWVLTEAFF.

This clone is a singleton in its sample. The chain couples TRBV28 to TRBJ1-2; 7 bases fit TRBD1. V dropped 4 bases and J dropped 1; count of bases not matched to a gene: 9. The CDR3 runs 16 residues. CDR1 and CDR2 from the germline V gene are MDHEN and SYDVKM. CDR3 in amino acids: CASSSSGGNLNYGYTF. CDR3 sequence (DNA): TGTGCCAGCAGTTCATCAGGGGGAAACCTTAACTATGGCTACACCTTC.

The V call is TRBV11-3, the J call TRBJ1-5; D unclear. Germline CDR1 reads SGHNT; CDR2 reads YENEEA. The CDR3 runs 13 residues. The V gene lost 3 bases and the J gene lost 0 bases, with 3 bases spanning the gap. For the CDR3, the DNA is TGTGCCAGCAGCTTTAATAGCAATCAGCCCCAGCATTTT. Translation gives CASSFNSNQPQHF.

The rearrangement uses TRBV10-3 and TRBJ1-6; TRBD1 might be the D (6 bases). The CDR3 is made up of 13 amino acids. The germline V gene encodes CDR1 ENHRY and CDR2 SYGVKD. The V end lost 4 bases, the J end lost 10 bases, and 11 bases lay between the germline ends. The CDR3 coding sequence is TGTGCCATCAGTGTGGACAGCGACTCACCCCTCCACTTT. It is translated as CAISVDSDSPLHF.